The text below deals with one T cell receptor (beta chain). Its antigen is not identified. The source of the sample is a study of T cells after yellow fever vaccination. As for the study in general: When fractions had low cell numbers, they were prepared with SMART-Seq v4 Ultra Low Input. General study points: Weaker, the secondary response had a peak occurring faster, on day 5 versus 15. Contaminating bulk clonotypes could be abundant in FACS-sorted repertoires.

CDR3 length: 14 residues. Trimming pared 8 bases from V and 5 bases from J, leaving 17 bases between. Germline V CDR1 and CDR2: SGHDT, YYEEEE. Synthesis of TCR cDNA relied on 5'RACE template switching, which attached a universal primer site and UMIs. TCRdb passed the 5' RACE reads through MiXCR, listing each CDR3 protein once. Here the sample spans about 68,000 distinct CDR3 sequences, under 8% being singletons. The sequence came from a man in his late teens or twenties who received the YFV17D yellow fever vaccine. The gene calls are TRBV5-6 and TRBJ2-1; D might be TRBD1 (7 bases). This specimen consisted of CD8+ T cells sorted from PBMCs, obtained approximately 47 days after the first yellow fever vaccination. Here the CDR3 reads CARGPAGQHNEQFF. In DNA form, the CDR3 reads TGTGCCAGGGGCCCGGCGGGACAGCACAATGAGCAGTTCTTC.